These 16 T cell receptor beta chains originate from one sample sequenced in a study of T cells after somatic rescue of genetic block. The table came from immunoSEQ multiplex PCR; TCRdb's copy has only in-frame clones and leaves some out. The sample lists over 55,000 clones; about 91% were seen once. The specimen sequenced was peripheral blood mononuclear cells (PBMCs). The receptors shown here come from a man aged 40-49 years.

The chain carries TRBV6-5 and TRBJ1-1, with 8 positions matching TRBD1. With 6 bases clipped from V and 0 bases from J, the junction kept 6 bases outside the gene matches. Germline V gene sequence: CDR1 MNHEY, CDR2 SVGAGI. There are 15 residues in the CDR3. The CDR3: CASSQDRGMNTEAFF. In DNA, the CDR3 is TGTGCCAGCAGCCAAGACAGGGGAATGAACACTGAAGCTTTCTTT.

This rearrangement joins TRBV18 to TRBJ1-2; perhaps TRBD1 as D (5 bases). From germline, CDR1 is KGHSH and CDR2 LQKENI. Between the trimmed V and J ends, which lost 1 base and 2 bases, there was a span of 14 bases. This CDR3 region has 16 residues. As DNA, the CDR3 is TGTGCCAGCTCACCACTGGACCGGGACCTGAACTATGGCTACACCTTC. This translates into CASSPLDRDLNYGYTF.

V usage is TRBV11-3 and J usage is TRBJ2-2; the D gene is possibly TRBD1 (5 bases). V dropped 5 bases and J dropped 1 base, with 8 bases sitting between them. CDR1 and CDR2 from the germline V gene are SGHNT and YENEEA. This CDR3 contains 14 residues. The CDR3 region is CASSPDRNTGELFF. CDR3 nucleotide sequence: TGTGCCAGCAGCCCTGACAGGAACACCGGGGAGCTGTTTTTT.

The rearrangement uses TRBV13 and TRBJ2-7; the match to TRBD1 covers 10 bases. V trimming: 4 bases; J trimming: 4 bases; junction bases outside the gene matches: 4. CDR3 length: 14 residues. Germline CDR1 PRHDT, CDR2 FYEKMQ (reference sequence). This CDR3 reads CASSSTGGGYEQYF. Here the CDR3 DNA reads TGTGCCAGCAGCTCGACAGGGGGCGGATACGAGCAGTACTTC.

The chain has TRBV10-2 and TRBJ2-5; 10 nucleotides agree with TRBD2. This CDR3 contains 14 residues. V shed 6 bases and J 2 bases; nucleotides not matched to a gene: 3. Germline CDR1 and CDR2: WSHSY and SAAADI. CDR3 sequence: CASSETSGQETQYF. In nucleotides, the CDR3 is TGCGCCAGCAGCGAGACTAGCGGGCAAGAGACCCAGTACTTC.

This rearrangement joins TRBV6-1 to TRBJ1-2; 7 positions agree with TRBD1. J was trimmed by 7 bases and V by 4 bases; bases with no gene match: 6. The CDR3 runs 13 residues. CDR1 and CDR2 from the germline V gene are MNHNS and SASEGT. CDR3 in amino acids: CASSGDRVSGYTF. DNA for the CDR3: TGTGCCAGCAGTGGAGACAGGGTATCTGGCTACACCTTC.

The V call is TRBV5-1, the J call TRBJ1-3; D unclear. Germline values: CDR1 SGHRS, CDR2 YFSETQ. The CDR3 totals 16 residues. Trimming shortened V by 4 bases and J by 0 bases, and 14 bases separated the two germline ends. The chain's CDR3 is CASSPLGGLSGNTIYF. The DNA for the CDR3 is TGCGCCAGCAGCCCACTGGGAGGCCTCTCTGGAAACACCATATATTTT.

The chain uses TRBV7-8 and TRBJ2-1; D may match TRBD1 or TRBD2 (6 bases each). CDR1 is SGHVS and CDR2 is FQNEAQ in the germline V gene. V was clipped by 5 bases and J by 8 bases, with 22 bases between them. This CDR3 comprises 16 residues. CDR3 coding DNA: TGTGCCAGCAGCCCCCAAGACCGGGGGCCCCGATATGAGCAGTTCTTC. Residues: CASSPQDRGPRYEQFF.

V usage is TRBV19 and J usage is TRBJ2-3, with D tentatively TRBD2 (5 bases). Germline-derived CDR1 and CDR2 are LNHDA and SQIVND (reference sequence). This CDR3 region has 13 residues. V lost 4 bases, J lost 6 bases, and 11 bases lay in between. The CDR3 DNA sequence: TGTGCCAGTAGTACGGTAGCGTTGGATACGCAGTATTTT. Its protein product is CASSTVALDTQYF.

The V and J genes are TRBV18 and TRBJ2-3; D uncertain. This CDR3 spans 13 amino acids. Trimming stripped 0 bases from V and 4 bases from J, with 5 bases between. CDR1 is KGHSH, CDR2 LQKENI, per germline. This CDR3 is CASSPPWPDTQYF. The CDR3 nucleotides read TGTGCCAGCTCACCACCGTGGCCAGATACGCAGTATTTT.

The V and J genes are TRBV2 and TRBJ2-5; TRBD2 aligns across 14 bases. CDR1 and CDR2 from the germline V gene are SNHLY and FYNNEI. The junction had 6 bases not matched to a gene; V was cut back by 4 bases and J by 5 bases. The CDR3 is 16 residues long. The CDR3 loop reads CASSATGLAGVETQYF. DNA for the CDR3: TGTGCCAGCAGTGCCACGGGACTAGCGGGAGTGGAGACCCAGTACTTC.

V is TRBV4-2 and J is TRBJ2-3, with D perhaps TRBD1 or TRBD2 (5 bases each). This CDR3 region has 15 residues. The germline CDR1 and CDR2 sequences are LGHNA and YNFKEQ. V gave up 1 base and J gave up 4 bases, with 12 bases separating them. In DNA, the CDR3 is TGTGCCAGCAGCCAAGGGGGGAATCTTGCAGATACGCAGTATTTT. It specifies CASSQGGNLADTQYF.

V and J are TRBV5-4 and TRBJ2-1; TRBD2 aligns across 7 bases. Germline V gene lookup returns CDR1 SGHNT and CDR2 YYREEE (reference sequence). J lost 5 bases, V lost 2 bases, and 7 bases had no gene match. This CDR3 region has 15 residues. CDR3 loop: CASSFGGGVDNEQFF. DNA of the CDR3: TGTGCCAGCAGCTTTGGCGGGGGAGTCGACAATGAGCAGTTCTTC.

J is TRBJ2-2 and V is TRBV2; D gene uncertain. Trimming pared 8 bases from V and 0 bases from J, leaving 13 bases between. Germline CDR1 and CDR2: SNHLY and FYNNEI. The CDR3 contains 15 residues. The CDR3 protein is CASQNPLTNTGELFF. For the CDR3, the DNA is TGTGCCAGCCAAAACCCCCTAACGAACACCGGGGAGCTGTTTTTT.

This clone was seen once. V gene TRBV6-6 combines with J gene TRBJ2-2; the match to TRBD1 covers 7 bases. CDR1 and CDR2 from the germline V gene are MNHNY and SVGAGI (reference sequence). The CDR3 covers 14 residues. With V trimmed by 2 bases and J by 11 bases, 8 bases remained unmatched. CDR3 region: CASSYQTGSGELFF. DNA of the CDR3: TGTGCCAGCAGTTACCAGACAGGGTCGGGAGAGCTGTTTTTT.

This chain connects TRBV7-2 to TRBJ2-1; possibly TRBD1 or TRBD2 for D (5 bases each). V gave up 5 bases and J gave up 3 bases, with 23 bases separating them. The CDR3 covers 18 residues. CDR1 is SGHTA, CDR2 FQGNSA, per germline. This CDR3 is CASSPAGTRSLSYNEQFF. Here the CDR3 DNA reads TGTGCCAGCAGCCCAGCCGGGACCAGAAGTCTGAGCTACAATGAGCAGTTCTTC. The variable domain in full, with the rest retrieved from reference TRBV7-2 and TRBJ2-1, is GAGVSQSPSNKVTEKGKDVELRCDPISGHTALYWYRQSLGQGLEFLIYFQGNSAPDKSGLPSDRFSAERTGGSVSTLTIQRTQQEDSAVYLCASSPAGTRSLSYNEQFFGPGTRLTVL.